This T cell receptor beta chain comes out of a study of blood T cells in healthy people across ages. It was with a sample-barcoded 5' primer and a J-beta primer mix that a second PCR of about 6 to 12 cycles was run. Each sample yielded at least 2.5 million CDR3-containing paired-end reads. MiXCR was run by TCRdb on the 5' RACE reads, yielding one entry per CDR3 protein. The repertoire includes 1,100,000 or so distinct CDR3 sequences, less than 50% of them detected once, and under 20% sits in the top ten. In its sample, this clonotype was seen a few times. Its antigen remains unidentified. This CDR3 region has 14 residues. V shed 8 bases, J shed 5 bases, and the junction held 5 bases outside the gene matches. Germline loops: CDR1 SNHLY, CDR2 FYNNEI. Samples each had at least 5 micrograms of total RNA extracted. Study results and limitations: Measured against age, TCR beta diversity per million T cells decreased in a roughly linear manner.

This TCR derives from a woman aged 55-70 years in good health. The V and J genes are TRBV2 and TRBJ2-3, with 12 bases identical to TRBD2. The sample consisted of blood. CDR3 loop: CASGELAGGDTQYF. CDR3 nucleotides: TGTGCCAGCGGCGAACTAGCGGGAGGAGATACGCAGTATTTT.